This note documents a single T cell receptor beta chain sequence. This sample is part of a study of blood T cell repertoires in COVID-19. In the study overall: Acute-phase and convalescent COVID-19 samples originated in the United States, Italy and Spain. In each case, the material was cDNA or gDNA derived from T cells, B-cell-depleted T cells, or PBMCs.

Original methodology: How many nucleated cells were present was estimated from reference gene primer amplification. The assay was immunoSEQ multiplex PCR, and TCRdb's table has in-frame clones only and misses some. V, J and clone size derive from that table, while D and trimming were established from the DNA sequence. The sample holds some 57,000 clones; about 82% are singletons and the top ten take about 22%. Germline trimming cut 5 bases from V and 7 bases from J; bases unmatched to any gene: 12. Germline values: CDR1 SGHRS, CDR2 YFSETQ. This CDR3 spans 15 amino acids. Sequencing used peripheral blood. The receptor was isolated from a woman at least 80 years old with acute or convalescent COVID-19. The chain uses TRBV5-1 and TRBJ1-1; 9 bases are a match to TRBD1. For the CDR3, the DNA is TGCGCCAGCAGGGGACAGGGCGGTCTAACCGATGAAGCTTTCTTT. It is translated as CASRGQGGLTDEAFF.